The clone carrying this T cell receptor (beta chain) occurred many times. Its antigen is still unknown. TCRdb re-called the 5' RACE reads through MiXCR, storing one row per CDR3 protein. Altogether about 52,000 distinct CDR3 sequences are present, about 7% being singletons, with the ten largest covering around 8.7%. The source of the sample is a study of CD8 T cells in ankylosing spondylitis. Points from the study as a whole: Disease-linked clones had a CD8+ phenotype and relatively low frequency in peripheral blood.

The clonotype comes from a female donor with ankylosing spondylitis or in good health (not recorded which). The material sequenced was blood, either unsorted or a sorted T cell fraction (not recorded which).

CDR3 loop: CASSPQENQPQHF. In DNA form, the CDR3 reads TGTGCCAGCTCACCACAGGAAAATCAGCCCCAGCATTTT. The chain combines TRBV18 with TRBJ1-5; D gene unclear. The CDR3 length is 13 residues. Deletions cut 1 base from V and 4 bases from J, with 5 bases between. Per germline, CDR1 KGHSH and CDR2 LQKENI.